The next 4 T cell receptor beta chains were all read from a single sample in a study of blood T cell repertoires in COVID-19. The data were produced by immunoSEQ multiplex PCR, yet TCRdb's version contains in-frame clones alone and is incomplete. Of about 200,000 clones in the sample, roughly 73% were seen once. The sequencing input was peripheral blood. These TCRs come from a woman of 80 years or more with active or convalescent COVID-19.

This clone turned up a few times. The rearrangement joins TRBV5-1 to TRBJ2-5; the match to TRBD1 covers 12 bases. The length of the CDR3 is 14 residues. Germline trimming cut 4 bases from V and 5 bases from J; bases unmatched to any gene: 3. CDR1 and CDR2 (germline): SGHRS, YFSETQ. CDR3 region: CASSRGQGAETQYF. The CDR3, as DNA: TGCGCCAGCAGCAGGGGACAGGGGGCTGAGACCCAGTACTTC. The variable domain in full, completed from reference TRBV5-1 and TRBJ2-5, reads KAGVTQTPRYLIKTRGQQVTLSCSPISGHRSVSWYQQTPGQGLQFLFEYFSETQRNKGNFPGRFSGRQFSNSRSEMNVSTLELGDSALYLCASSRGQGAETQYFGPGTRLLVL.

The V call is TRBV7-2, the J call TRBJ2-5; 8 positions agree with TRBD1. The germline gives CDR1 SGHTA, CDR2 FQGNSA. The V segment lost 6 bases and the J segment 5 bases; nucleotides outside the gene matches: 8. This CDR3 region has 14 residues. CDR3 nucleotide sequence: TGTGCCAGCAGTCCAACAGGGGGAGCGGAGACCCAGTACTTC. It translates to CASSPTGGAETQYF.

As for this clone: The identical CDR3 is also encoded by other nucleotide sequences in the sample. This chain joins TRBV11-2 and TRBJ1-1; TRBD1 is a possible D gene (6 bases). Germline-derived CDR1 and CDR2 are SGHAT and FQNNGV. V was clipped by 0 bases and J by 5 bases, with 10 bases between them. The CDR3 extends over 14 amino acids. CDR3 amino acids: CASSLERGGTEAFF. The CDR3, as DNA: TGTGCCAGCAGCTTAGAGAGGGGGGGGACTGAAGCTTTCTTT.

This chain links TRBV3-1 (or the pseudogene TRBV3-2) with TRBJ1-2; TRBD1 aligns across 7 bases. Per the germline V gene, CDR1 is LGHDT and CDR2 is YNNKEL (reference sequence). V gave up 7 bases and J gave up 0 bases; unmatched junction bases: 8. The CDR3 sequence is 15 residues long. CDR3 DNA: TGTGCCAGCACGAATCGGGACAGTTCTAACTATGGCTACACCTTC. Protein product: CASTNRDSSNYGYTF.